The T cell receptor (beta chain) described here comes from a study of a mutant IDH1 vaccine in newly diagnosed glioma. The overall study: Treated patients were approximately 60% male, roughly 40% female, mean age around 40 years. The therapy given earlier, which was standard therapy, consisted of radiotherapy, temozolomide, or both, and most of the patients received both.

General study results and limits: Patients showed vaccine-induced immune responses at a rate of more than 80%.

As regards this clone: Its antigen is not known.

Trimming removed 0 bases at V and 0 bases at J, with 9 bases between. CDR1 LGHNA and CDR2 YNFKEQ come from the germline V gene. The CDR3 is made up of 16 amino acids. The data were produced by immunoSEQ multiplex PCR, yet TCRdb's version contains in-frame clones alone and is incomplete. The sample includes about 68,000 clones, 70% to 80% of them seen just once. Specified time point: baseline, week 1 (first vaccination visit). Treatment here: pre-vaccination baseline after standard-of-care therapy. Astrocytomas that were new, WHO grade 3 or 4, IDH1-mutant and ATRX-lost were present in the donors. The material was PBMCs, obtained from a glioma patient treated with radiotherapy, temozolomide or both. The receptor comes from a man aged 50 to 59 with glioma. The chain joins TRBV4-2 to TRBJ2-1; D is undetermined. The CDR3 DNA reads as TGTGCCAGCAGCCAAGAACCCTCCAGCTCCTACAATGAGCAGTTCTTC. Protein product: CASSQEPSSSYNEQFF.